Listed below are T cell receptor beta chains from one sample, sequenced in a study of blood T cell repertoires in COVID-19. The assay was immunoSEQ multiplex PCR, and TCRdb's table has in-frame clones only and misses some. The sample has 230,000 or so clones, roughly four fifths seen once. Material for sequencing was peripheral blood. All receptors derive from a woman of 80 years or more with COVID-19, enrolled during active disease. CDR3s include the opening cysteine and the closing phenylalanine or tryptophan. The D gene is left open where the match is weak. Clone size is stated in some rows and not others, as once, few, many or a class when expanded.

v_gene: TRBV12-3/TRBV12-4; d_gene: TRBD1; abundance: -; j_gene: TRBJ1-5; CDR3nt: TGTGCCAGCAGCCGACAGGGGAATCAGCCCCAGCATTTT; CDR3aa: CASSRQGNQPQHF
v_gene: TRBV18; d_gene: -; abundance: -; j_gene: TRBJ1-1; CDR3nt: TGTGCCAGCTCCTCCCGGCCCGGGGGGCGATCGGTATCGAACACTGAAGCTTTCTTT; CDR3aa: CASSSRPGGRSVSNTEAFF
v_gene: TRBV5-1; d_gene: TRBD2; abundance: -; j_gene: TRBJ2-1; CDR3nt: TGCGCCAGCCACCTAGCGGGGGTGAACAATGAGCAGTTCTTC; CDR3aa: CASHLAGVNNEQFF
v_gene: TRBV5-1; d_gene: TRBD1; abundance: -; j_gene: TRBJ1-1; CDR3nt: TGCGCCAGCAGCCTGGCCGGGGACAGGACTGAAGCTTTCTTT; CDR3aa: CASSLAGDRTEAFF
v_gene: TRBV4-1; d_gene: TRBD1; abundance: -; j_gene: TRBJ1-1; CDR3nt: TGCGCCAGCAGCCAGGATTTAAACGGACAGGCCACTGAAGCTTTCTTT; CDR3aa: CASSQDLNGQATEAFF
v_gene: TRBV9; d_gene: -; abundance: -; j_gene: TRBJ1-1; CDR3nt: TGTGCCAGCAGCGTGGGTCGGGGGGAAGCTTTCTTT; CDR3aa: CASSVGRGEAFF
v_gene: TRBV6-5; d_gene: TRBD1; abundance: -; j_gene: TRBJ1-2; CDR3nt: TGTGCCAGCAGTTTCTCACAGGGGGGCGATGGCTACACCTTC; CDR3aa: CASSFSQGGDGYTF
v_gene: TRBV5-1; d_gene: -; abundance: -; j_gene: TRBJ1-5; CDR3nt: TGCGCCAGCACTCTGAACGCAGGGGGCAATCAGCCCCAGCATTTT; CDR3aa: CASTLNAGGNQPQHF
v_gene: TRBV4-1; d_gene: -; abundance: -; j_gene: TRBJ2-7; CDR3nt: TGCGCCAGCAGCCTTTACGAGGTGGGTGGTTTAAATTACGAGCAGTACTTC; CDR3aa: CASSLYEVGGLNYEQYF
v_gene: TRBV6-5; d_gene: TRBD1; abundance: -; j_gene: TRBJ1-1; CDR3nt: TGTGCCAGCAGTCCGCAGGGGGCGCATGGAGCTTTCTTT; CDR3aa: CASSPQGAHGAFF
v_gene: TRBV27; d_gene: -; abundance: -; j_gene: TRBJ1-1; CDR3nt: TGTGCCAGCAGTTTGTGGGGCGCCGGCACTGAAGCTTTCTTT; CDR3aa: CASSLWGAGTEAFF
v_gene: TRBV7-2; d_gene: TRBD1; abundance: once; j_gene: TRBJ1-1; CDR3nt: TGTGCCAGCACCCTAGGGGGGACAGTTGAAGCTTTCTTT; CDR3aa: CASTLGGTVEAFF
v_gene: TRBV24-1; d_gene: -; abundance: -; j_gene: TRBJ1-2; CDR3nt: TGTGCCACCAGTGCGACACAGGATGGCTACACCTTC; CDR3aa: CATSATQDGYTF
v_gene: TRBV5-1; d_gene: TRBD1; abundance: -; j_gene: TRBJ1-2; CDR3nt: TGCGCCAGCAGCTTACAGGGGGGCTATGGCTACACCTTC; CDR3aa: CASSLQGGYGYTF
v_gene: TRBV6-5; d_gene: -; abundance: once; j_gene: TRBJ1-1; CDR3nt: TGTGCCAGCAGTCCTAAGCGGGACACTGAAGCTTTCTTT; CDR3aa: CASSPKRDTEAFF
v_gene: TRBV20-1; d_gene: -; abundance: -; j_gene: TRBJ2-1; CDR3nt: TGCAGTGCTAGTACTGCTAGCGTAAGCTACAATGAGCAGTTCTTC; CDR3aa: CSASTASVSYNEQFF
v_gene: TRBV3-1/TRBV3-2; d_gene: -; abundance: -; j_gene: TRBJ1-4; CDR3nt: TGTGCCAGCAGCCACCTTCTGGCGGGTGAAAAACTGTTTTTT; CDR3aa: CASSHLLAGEKLFF
v_gene: TRBV29-1; d_gene: -; abundance: -; j_gene: TRBJ2-3; CDR3nt: TGCAGCGTTTTGACAGGCACAGATACGCAGTATTTT; CDR3aa: CSVLTGTDTQYF
v_gene: TRBV11-2; d_gene: -; abundance: -; j_gene: TRBJ2-1; CDR3nt: TGTGCCAGCAACCTCGGGGCGGGACAGCAGTTCTTC; CDR3aa: CASNLGAGQQFF
v_gene: TRBV4-3; d_gene: -; abundance: -; j_gene: TRBJ2-2; CDR3nt: TGCGCCAGCAGCCACGGTCTAGGGGTTAACACCGGGGAGCTGTTTTTT; CDR3aa: CASSHGLGVNTGELFF
v_gene: TRBV6-5; d_gene: -; abundance: once; j_gene: TRBJ2-1; CDR3nt: TGTGCCAGCAGCCACGGGGTCGACAATGAGCAGTTCTTC; CDR3aa: CASSHGVDNEQFF
v_gene: TRBV30; d_gene: -; abundance: -; j_gene: TRBJ2-7; CDR3nt: TGTGCCTCCTCAGGGGCCAGCTACGAGCAGTACTTC; CDR3aa: CASSGASYEQYF
v_gene: TRBV7-8; d_gene: -; abundance: -; j_gene: TRBJ2-3; CDR3nt: TGTGCCAGCAGCTTGCAGGCGATAAATACGCAGTATTTT; CDR3aa: CASSLQAINTQYF
v_gene: TRBV11-2; d_gene: -; abundance: -; j_gene: TRBJ2-4; CDR3nt: TGTGCCAGCAGCTTAGGTTCGGGGGCCAAAAACATTCAGTACTTC; CDR3aa: CASSLGSGAKNIQYF
v_gene: TRBV6-1; d_gene: -; abundance: -; j_gene: TRBJ1-5; CDR3nt: TGTGCCAGCAGTGCACAAAAAGCACAGGGAGGGGATCAGCCCCAGCATTTT; CDR3aa: CASSAQKAQGGDQPQHF
v_gene: TRBV6-5; d_gene: -; abundance: -; j_gene: TRBJ1-1; CDR3nt: TGTGCCAGCATTTTGACAGGGAACACTGAAGCTTTCTTT; CDR3aa: CASILTGNTEAFF
v_gene: TRBV5-1; d_gene: TRBD1; abundance: -; j_gene: TRBJ1-4; CDR3nt: TGCGCCAGCAGCTTATCCGGGACAGCGGATGAAAAACTGTTTTTT; CDR3aa: CASSLSGTADEKLFF
v_gene: TRBV7-6; d_gene: -; abundance: -; j_gene: TRBJ1-4; CDR3nt: TGTGCCAGCAGCTTAGGAGCCGGGGTTGGTGAAAAACTGTTTTTT; CDR3aa: CASSLGAGVGEKLFF
v_gene: TRBV5-4; d_gene: -; abundance: -; j_gene: TRBJ1-2; CDR3nt: TGTGCCAGCAGCTTGAATGGCCCCTACACCTTC; CDR3aa: CASSLNGPYTF
v_gene: TRBV2; d_gene: -; abundance: -; j_gene: TRBJ1-1; CDR3nt: TGTGCCAGCGAACTTGCGGGGGCGCGGGCTCGGGCTTTCTTT; CDR3aa: CASELAGARARAFF
v_gene: TRBV5-1; d_gene: TRBD2; abundance: -; j_gene: TRBJ2-3; CDR3nt: TGCGCCAGCAGCCGTAGCGGGGAGGGAGATACGCAGTATTTT; CDR3aa: CASSRSGEGDTQYF
v_gene: TRBV5-4; d_gene: TRBD2; abundance: -; j_gene: TRBJ2-5; CDR3nt: TGTGCCAGTAGCGGGGGGGCAGAGACCCAGTACTTC; CDR3aa: CASSGGAETQYF
v_gene: TRBV13; d_gene: TRBD1; abundance: once; j_gene: TRBJ1-1; CDR3nt: TGTGCCAGCAGCAACCGGGACAGGGTGAACACTGAAGCTTTCTTT; CDR3aa: CASSNRDRVNTEAFF
v_gene: TRBV11-2; d_gene: TRBD2; abundance: -; j_gene: TRBJ2-1; CDR3nt: TGTGCCAGCAGCTTCGTGGGGGGACTAGTGGCCACTGAGCAGTTCTTC; CDR3aa: CASSFVGGLVATEQFF
v_gene: TRBV5-1; d_gene: -; abundance: -; j_gene: TRBJ1-4; CDR3nt: TGCGCCAGCAGCTTGGAAGGGAGACTGAATGAAAAACTGTTTTTT; CDR3aa: CASSLEGRLNEKLFF
v_gene: TRBV6-6; d_gene: TRBD1; abundance: -; j_gene: TRBJ2-6; CDR3nt: TGTGCCAGCAGCCGTGACAGGGCTCCTGGGGCCAACGTCCTGACTTTC; CDR3aa: CASSRDRAPGANVLTF
v_gene: TRBV2; d_gene: TRBD1; abundance: -; j_gene: TRBJ1-3; CDR3nt: TGTGCCAGCAGGGGGACAGGGCGAGGAAACACCATATATTTT; CDR3aa: CASRGTGRGNTIYF
v_gene: TRBV28; d_gene: -; abundance: -; j_gene: TRBJ1-5; CDR3nt: TGTGCCAGCAGTACCTCAGCGATGCCCCAGCATTTT; CDR3aa: CASSTSAMPQHF
v_gene: TRBV2; d_gene: TRBD1; abundance: -; j_gene: TRBJ2-4; CDR3nt: TGTGCCAGCAGCGTAGGACAGGGGCTTCAGTACTTC; CDR3aa: CASSVGQGLQYF
v_gene: TRBV7-2; d_gene: TRBD1; abundance: -; j_gene: TRBJ2-7; CDR3nt: TGTGCCAGCAGCTTAGGAGGGACAGGGGCGCCCGAGCAGTACTTC; CDR3aa: CASSLGGTGAPEQYF
v_gene: TRBV7-2; d_gene: -; abundance: -; j_gene: TRBJ2-5; CDR3nt: TGTGCCAGCAGTCGACAGGGAGGAGAGACCCAGTACTTC; CDR3aa: CASSRQGGETQYF